This entry features one TCR beta chain sequence. Its antigen is unidentified. This record comes from a study of T cell clones after liver transplantation. The overall study: Post-transplant blood was tracked for graft-donor-reactive T cell clones identified in a pre-transplant mixed lymphocyte reaction. Subjects received no induction therapy and standard immunosuppression until randomization at 12-24 months post-transplant. HCV positivity affected three of eight recipients; the rest lacked autoimmune or viral indications. Study results and limitations: A larger donor-reactive than third-party decline suggested partial antigen-specific deletion.

Sequencing was performed with immunoSEQ multiplex PCR; in TCRdb, only in-frame clones are kept and a portion is missing. The table lists about 120,000 clones, 90% of them singletons. The CDR3 runs 18 residues. V shed 4 bases, J shed 10 bases, and the junction held 21 bases outside the gene matches. Germline V CDR1 and CDR2: MNHNS, SASEGT. The chain uses TRBV6-1 and TRBJ2-1, with 8 positions matching TRBD2. Sequenced material: CD4+ T cells from blood, taken 12 months after liver transplant. The TCR originated in a human patient who received a liver transplant. Some T cells may be graft donor cells. The CDR3 region has the DNA TGTGCCAGCAGTGGACCCCAAAGCGGGAGCGTCTTTCTATGGGAGCAGTTCTTC. This codes for CASSGPQSGSVFLWEQFF.